This is a list of T cell receptor beta chains from one sample in a study of patients and donors after allogeneic stem cell transplantation. TCRdb reprocessed the RT-PCR reads with MiXCR, giving one entry per CDR3 protein. The sample holds approximately 160,000 distinct CDR3 sequences, about 30% seen once. The source material was blood, either unsorted or a sorted T cell fraction (not recorded which). The receptors derive from a human donor who was either an allogeneic HSCT recipient or a stem cell or donor lymphocyte infusion donor (not recorded which). It is not recorded whose cells these are; they may come from a transplant donor. Both conserved end residues are part of each CDR3. A D gene is named only where the DNA matches it firmly. Expanded clones are given a class, and other clones once, few, many or no size at all.

length	J	V	size	D	DNA	CDR3
14	TRBJ2-7	TRBV18	NA	NA	TGTGCCAGCTCACCTTCGGACGGATCCTACGAGCAGTACTTC	CASSPSDGSYEQYF
13	TRBJ1-5	TRBV18	few	NA	TGTGCCAGCTCCCCCGACTGGAATCAGCCCCAGCATTTT	CASSPDWNQPQHF
15	TRBJ2-4	TRBV13	NA	NA	TGTGCCAGCAGCAAGACCCCGCGGGGCAAAAACATTCAGTACTTC	CASSKTPRGKNIQYF
12	TRBJ2-3	TRBV20-1	NA	NA	TGCAGTGCTAGAAGGGTTGGGGATACGCAGTATTTT	CSARRVGDTQYF
15	TRBJ1-2	TRBV7-2	NA	NA	TGTGCCAGCAGCCCACGTGGGGTGAGCCTATGGGGCTACACCTTC	CASSPRGVSLWGYTF
15	TRBJ2-3	TRBV9	NA	TRBD1	TGTGCCAGCAGCGCCTGGGACAGGGCGACAGATACGCAGTATTTT	CASSAWDRATDTQYF
13	TRBJ2-1	TRBV11-2	NA	NA	TGTGCCAGCAGCTTAAGTCAGGGGAATGAGCAGTTCTTC	CASSLSQGNEQFF
13	TRBJ2-3	TRBV20-1	once	TRBD2	TGCAGTCTACAAGCGGGGGGTTCAGATACGCAGTATTTT	CSLQAGGSDTQYF
11	TRBJ2-7	TRBV19	NA	NA	TGTGCCAGTAGTATGGACTACGAGCAGTACTTC	CASSMDYEQYF
16	TRBJ2-2	TRBV4-3	few	NA	TGCGCCAGCAGCCAAGAACTGGCTAGTCGGGCCGGGGAGCTGTTTTTT	CASSQELASRAGELFF
14	TRBJ1-5	TRBV28	NA	TRBD1	TGTGCCAGCAGTCCCAACAGGGGCTATCAGCCCCAGCATTTT	CASSPNRGYQPQHF
12	TRBJ2-7	TRBV3-1	NA	NA	TGTGCCAGCAGCGTGTACTCCTACGAGCAGTACTTC	CASSVYSYEQYF
15	TRBJ1-6	TRBV30	NA	TRBD1	TGTGCCTGGACTCCGGGACAGGGGCATCGATCACCCCTCCACTTT	CAWTPGQGHRSPLHF
11	TRBJ2-7	TRBV7-2	many	NA	TGTGCCAGCAGCTTTGCCTACGAGCAGTACTTC	CASSFAYEQYF
16	TRBJ2-7	TRBV7-9	NA	TRBD1	TGTGCCAGCAGCTCCATACCCGGGACAGGGGACGGGAGGCAGTACTTC	CASSSIPGTGDGRQYF
13	TRBJ2-7	TRBV6-5	few	NA	TGTGCCAGCAGTTACGGGAGAGACTACGAGCAGTACTTC	CASSYGRDYEQYF
19	TRBJ2-1	TRBV4-3	NA	TRBD2	TGCGCCAGCAGCCTGACTATCACAACCCCGGGACTAAAAGACAATGAGCAGTTCTTC	CASSLTITTPGLKDNEQFF
13	TRBJ2-3	TRBV27	few	NA	TGTGCCAGCAGTTTATCGCTAGGAAATACGCAGTATTTT	CASSLSLGNTQYF
14	TRBJ2-1	TRBV5-4	NA	TRBD2	TGTGCCAGCAGTCCCCTGACTAGCCTGGATGAGCAGTTCTTC	CASSPLTSLDEQFF
12	TRBJ2-3	TRBV7-9	NA	NA	TGTGCCAGCAGTTTGGAGGTCGACGGGCAGTATTTT	CASSLEVDGQYF
14	TRBJ1-1	TRBV12-3/TRBV12-4	many	NA	TGTGCCAGCAGTTTGTTCCAGGTGAACACTGAAGCTTTCTTT	CASSLFQVNTEAFF
16	TRBJ1-5	TRBV12-3/TRBV12-4	few	TRBD1	TGTGCCAGCAGTTTTCCAAGCGGGACAGGGTATCAGCCCCAGCATTTT	CASSFPSGTGYQPQHF
13	TRBJ1-1	TRBV29-1	NA	NA	TGCAGCGTTGCAGCGAAAATGAACACTGAAGCTTTCTTT	CSVAAKMNTEAFF
13	TRBJ1-2	TRBV12-3/TRBV12-4	NA	NA	TGTGCCAGCAGGAACAGAGGAGTCTATGGCTACACCTTC	CASRNRGVYGYTF
15	TRBJ2-1	TRBV7-3	NA	TRBD1	TGTGCCAGCAGCTTGGGACAGGGGGCCCACAATGAGCAGTTCTTC	CASSLGQGAHNEQFF
14	TRBJ1-2	TRBV25-1	few	NA	TGTGCCAGCAGTGAATCGTCCCCCAACTATGGCTACACCTTC	CASSESSPNYGYTF
15	TRBJ2-1	TRBV27	NA	NA	TGTGCCAGCAGTTTATCGTGGGTAGCGGTTAGGGAGCAGTTCTTC	CASSLSWVAVREQFF
15	TRBJ2-2	TRBV7-9	few	NA	TGTGCCAGCAGCTTATCCGGGATGAACACCGGGGAGCTGTTTTTT	CASSLSGMNTGELFF
12	TRBJ1-2	TRBV12-3/TRBV12-4	many	NA	TGTGCCAGCAGTTTCAGGCCTTATGGCTACACCTTC	CASSFRPYGYTF
14	TRBJ1-4	TRBV12-3/TRBV12-4	few	NA	TGTGCCAGCAACTTCTGGGGGCCCAATGAAAAACTGTTTTTT	CASNFWGPNEKLFF
13	TRBJ1-3	TRBV6-5	few	TRBD1	TGTGCCAGCAGTCCTGACAGGGGCCGCAGCCATTATTTT	CASSPDRGRSHYF